These 3 T cell receptor beta chains originate from one sample sequenced in a study of human T cells and chemical hapten exposure. From the RACE reads, TCRdb called clonotypes with MiXCR, one entry per CDR3 protein. The profile shows approximately 260,000 distinct CDR3 sequences, approximately 7.5% of them singletons. Time point defined: pre-sensitization, week 0. Regarding treatment: therapeutic diphenylcyclopropenone sensitization with weekly scalp DPC. The specimen comprised whole blood, sampled in connection with sensitization to the hapten diphenylcyclopropenone (DPC). Source of these receptors: a man between 18 and 29 years old with alopecia areata. Some clones in this sample may be carry-over from other donors' samples.

This clonotype was counted only a few times. This chain joins TRBV15 and TRBJ2-2; no clear D gene. V was pared by 0 bases and J by 2 bases, with 7 bases between. CDR3 length equals 15 residues. Germline CDR1 and CDR2: LNHNV and YYDKDF (reference sequence). CDR3: CATSRDRSNTGELFF. Here the CDR3 DNA reads TGTGCCACCAGCAGAGATAGGAGTAACACCGGGGAGCTGTTTTTT.

In this sample, this clonotype turned up a few times. The chain uses TRBV11-2 and TRBJ2-2; the D gene is possibly TRBD2 (6 bases). The CDR3 spans 15 residues. Trimming pared 6 bases from V and 5 bases from J, leaving 16 bases between. Germline V lookup: CDR1 SGHAT, CDR2 FQNNGV. CDR3 nucleotides: TGTGCCAGCAGTTTGATTGGGGGGATTACCGGGGAGCTGTTTTTT. As protein: CASSLIGGITGELFF.

This clonotype turned up a few times. The chain links TRBV12-3 or TRBV12-4 to TRBJ2-1; 7 bases match TRBD2. The CDR3 has 13 residues. V was clipped by 5 bases and J by 8 bases; unmatched bases: 6. CDR3 bases: TGTGCCAGCAGTCCGACTAGCCGCGATGAGCAGTTCTTC. Encoded protein: CASSPTSRDEQFF.